These 32 T cell receptor beta chains were all obtained from the same sample, sequenced in a study of shared clonotypes between healthy human individuals. Clones were read by immunoSEQ multiplex PCR, and TCRdb kept only the in-frame ones, dropping some. The sample records 1.5 million to 1.9 million clones, under 99% being singletons. Source material: naive CD4+ T cells sorted from blood. Specified subset: CD45RA+ positively selected. Receptors originate from a man between 25 and 39 years old in good health.

The rearrangement uses TRBV30 and TRBJ2-1; 8 bases are a match to TRBD2. From germline, CDR1 is GTSNPN and CDR2 SVGIG (reference sequence). The CDR3 is 15 residues long. The J segment lost 7 bases and the V segment lost 4 bases, leaving 12 bases of the junction unmatched. The DNA of the CDR3 is TGTGCCTGGACTGAAACGGGAGGGCCGGGTAATGAGCAGTTCTTC. Amino acids: CAWTETGGPGNEQFF.

This clone was seen only once. The V and J genes are TRBV7-8 and TRBJ2-1; 16 nucleotides align to TRBD2. Germline values: CDR1 SGHVS, CDR2 FQNEAQ. CDR3 length: 16 residues. The J segment lost 7 bases and the V segment lost 5 bases, leaving 5 bases of the junction unmatched. For the CDR3, the DNA is TGTGCCAGCAGCCTCGAGGGACTAGCGGGAGGGAATGAGCAGTTCTTC. Translated, it gives CASSLEGLAGGNEQFF.

V gene TRBV5-1 combines with J gene TRBJ1-2; D is possibly TRBD1 (5 bases). The V gene lost 1 base and the J gene lost 3 bases, with 13 bases spanning the gap. The CDR3 runs to 15 residues. Germline V gene lookup returns CDR1 SGHRS and CDR2 YFSETQ. CDR3 nucleotide sequence: TGCGCCAGCAGCTTGTCTGGGACCTTTCACTATGGCTACACCTTC. Protein: CASSLSGTFHYGYTF.

This clone was detected only once. The chain combines TRBV4-3 with TRBJ2-7; the match to TRBD2 covers 14 bases. This CDR3 is built from 19 residues. With V trimmed by 10 bases and J by 3 bases, 20 bases remained unmatched. The germline V gene encodes CDR1 LGHNA and CDR2 YSLEER. The CDR3 nucleotides are TGCGCCAACACAAAGTACGTCGGGACTAGCGGGAGTAAGATCTACGAGCAGTACTTC. The encoded protein is CANTKYVGTSGSKIYEQYF.

This clone was found once. This CDR3 is CASSEFGGSSWNEQFF. In nucleotides, the CDR3 is TGTGCCAGCAGTGAGTTTGGCGGGAGTTCTTGGAATGAGCAGTTCTTC. V gene TRBV6-4 combines with J gene TRBJ2-1, with 7 bases matching TRBD2. CDR3 length: 16 residues. Looked up from germline, CDR1 is MRHNA and CDR2 is SNTAGT. V trimming: 3 bases; J trimming: 7 bases; junction bases outside the gene matches: 12.

This clone was detected once. This chain joins TRBV2 and TRBJ2-6; D is possibly TRBD2 (6 bases). V gave up 3 bases and J gave up 0 bases, with 9 bases separating them. Per the germline V gene, CDR1 is SNHLY and CDR2 is FYNNEI. The CDR3 sequence is 16 residues long. This CDR3 is CASSEGLPSGANVLTF. CDR3 sequence (DNA): TGTGCCAGCAGTGAGGGACTGCCCTCTGGGGCCAACGTCCTGACTTTC. The full variable domain, rest sourced from reference TRBV2 and TRBJ2-6, is EPEVTQTPSHQVTQMGQEVILRCVPISNHLYFYWYRQILGQKVEFLVSFYNNEISEKSEIFDDQFSVERPDGSNFTLKIRSTKLEDSAMYFCASSEGLPSGANVLTFGAGSRLTVL.

The rearrangement uses TRBV2 and TRBJ2-7; D uncertain. The CDR3 contains 12 residues. The germline V gene encodes CDR1 SNHLY and CDR2 FYNNEI. Trimming cost V 7 bases and J 2 bases, with 9 bases left between them. The CDR3 bases are TGTGCCAGCATCCTCCAGCCCTACGAGCAGTACTTC. This sequence encodes CASILQPYEQYF.

About this clone: Other DNA sequences in the sample encode the same CDR3. CDR3 DNA: TGTGCCAGCAGCTTACAGGGCGCTGGAAACACCATATATTTT. Its translation is CASSLQGAGNTIYF. V is TRBV5-4 and J is TRBJ1-3, with D possibly TRBD1 on 6 matching bases. V lost 2 bases and J lost 2, with 8 bases in between. The germline CDR1 and CDR2 sequences are SGHNT and YYREEE (reference sequence). This CDR3 has 14 residues. Full variable domain (remainder filled in from reference TRBV5-4 and TRBJ1-3): ETGVTQSPTHLIKTRGQQVTLRCSSQSGHNTVSWYQQALGQGPQFIFQYYREEENGRGNFPPRFSGLQFPNYSSELNVNALELDDSALYLCASSLQGAGNTIYFGEGSWLTVV.

The chain recombines TRBV10-3 with TRBJ2-1, with D possibly TRBD2 on 6 matching bases. CDR1 is ENHRY, CDR2 SYGVKD, per germline. With 0 bases removed from V and 0 bases from J, the gap between germline ends came to 9 bases. The CDR3 consists of 16 residues. The CDR3 DNA reads TGTGCCATCAGTGAGTCGGCGGGGAGCTCCTACAATGAGCAGTTCTTC. Amino acids: CAISESAGSSYNEQFF.

J is TRBJ1-2 and V is TRBV15, with 7 bases that match TRBD1. Germline V CDR1 and CDR2: LNHNV, YYDKDF (reference sequence). The CDR3 runs 16 residues. The V and J ends lost 5 bases and 8 bases, in that order; junction bases with no gene match: 17. DNA for the CDR3: TGTGCCACCAGCCCACTGACAGGGAGTAGGGGTGCGGGCTACACCTTC. It yields the protein CATSPLTGSRGAGYTF.

The chain combines TRBV7-6 with TRBJ1-3; D ambiguous. V was trimmed by 7 bases and J by 1 base, leaving 8 bases between them. CDR3 size: 13 residues. Germline lookup yields CDR1 SGHVS and CDR2 FNYEAQ. CDR3 nucleotides: TGTGCCAGCACCCTGTGGTCTGGAAACACCATATATTTT. This encodes CASTLWSGNTIYF.

With respect to this clone: Distinct nucleotide sequences in the sample also encode this CDR3. This chain uses TRBV18 with TRBJ2-1, with 7 bases matching TRBD2. This CDR3 has 16 amino acids. From germline, CDR1 is KGHSH and CDR2 LQKENI. V lost 3 bases to trimming and J lost 4 bases; unmatched junction nucleotides: 9. The CDR3 here is CASSPLAGVSYNEQFF. CDR3 nucleotide sequence: TGTGCCAGCTCACCTCTGGCGGGAGTATCGTACAATGAGCAGTTCTTC.

The chain is built from TRBV21-1 and TRBJ2-7; the table assigns TRBD1, which was not confirmed against the DNA. TRBV21-1 is described as a pseudogene. There are 13 residues in the CDR3. The CDR3 loop is CASTADRPREQYF. In nucleotides, the CDR3 is TGTGCCAGCACCGCCGACAGGCCGAGGGAGCAGTACTTC.

This clone has a single count. J is TRBJ2-1 and V is TRBV6-1, with D perhaps TRBD1 or TRBD2 (6 bases each). This CDR3 has 14 amino acids. CDR1 and CDR2 from the germline V gene are MNHNS and SASEGT. Trimming took off 4 bases at V and 9 bases at J, with 16 bases between the two ends. DNA of the CDR3: TGTGCCAGCAGTGCTCGGCAGGGGAGGAGTGAGCAGTTCTTC. Its protein is CASSARQGRSEQFF.

V usage is TRBV5-8 and J usage is TRBJ2-1, with D possibly called TRBD1 or TRBD2 (7 bases each). V was trimmed by 0 bases and J by 7 bases, leaving 14 bases between them. The CDR3 is 15 amino acids. CDR1 is SGHTS and CDR2 is YDEGEE in the germline V gene. The CDR3 is CASSLARGGWNEQFF. CDR3 coding DNA: TGTGCCAGCAGCTTGGCCAGGGGGGGCTGGAATGAGCAGTTCTTC.

A word on this clone: Other DNA sequences from this sample encode an identical CDR3 as well. This chain uses TRBV28 with TRBJ1-5; D might be TRBD1 (5 bases). The CDR3 sequence is 14 residues long. V lost 2 bases to trimming and J lost 3 bases, with 8 bases between them. Germline assignment: CDR1 MDHEN and CDR2 SYDVKM. The CDR3 DNA follows: TGTGCCAGCAGTTTAGGGGGGTCCAATCAGCCCCAGCATTTT. Translated: CASSLGGSNQPQHF. Drawing the rest from reference TRBV28 and TRBJ1-5, the complete variable domain is DVKVTQSSRYLVKRTGEKVFLECVQDMDHENMFWYRQDPGLGLRLIYFSYDVKMKEKGDIPEGYSVSREKKERFSLILESASTNQTSMYLCASSLGGSNQPQHFGDGTRLSIL.

The chain combines TRBV5-1 with TRBJ1-1; no firm D call. Trimming shortened V by 0 bases and J by 8 bases, and 5 bases separated the two germline ends. Looked up from germline, CDR1 is SGHRS and CDR2 is YFSETQ. The CDR3 is made up of 11 amino acids. CDR3 DNA: TGCGCCAGCAGCTTGGCCCGAGAAGCTTTCTTT. This encodes CASSLAREAFF. Full variable domain (missing parts from reference TRBV5-1 and TRBJ1-1): KAGVTQTPRYLIKTRGQQVTLSCSPISGHRSVSWYQQTPGQGLQFLFEYFSETQRNKGNFPGRFSGRQFSNSRSEMNVSTLELGDSALYLCASSLAREAFFGQGTRLTVV.

The V call is TRBV19, the J call TRBJ2-1; 8 bases line up with TRBD2. After removal of 0 bases from V and 9 bases from J, the junction contained 13 bases not matched to a gene. There are 17 residues in the CDR3. Germline V gene lookup returns CDR1 LNHDA and CDR2 SQIVND (reference sequence). The CDR3 here is CASSIEVGLAHMGEQFF. Here the CDR3 DNA reads TGTGCCAGTAGTATAGAAGTAGGACTAGCTCACATGGGTGAGCAGTTCTTC.

This sequence joins TRBV9 and TRBJ2-7; TRBD2 matches at 10 bases. The CDR3 runs 18 residues. J lost 5 bases, V lost 0 bases, and 14 bases had no gene match. The V gene's germline CDR1 is SGDLS and CDR2 YYNGEE. CDR3 residues: CASSVGFGSGRAADEQYF. CDR3 coding DNA: TGTGCCAGCAGCGTAGGCTTTGGGAGCGGGAGGGCCGCGGACGAGCAGTACTTC.

The chain recombines TRBV2 with TRBJ2-3; a possible D gene is TRBD1 (6 bases). The CDR3 length is 15 residues. Germline CDR1 is SNHLY and CDR2 is FYNNEI. Trimming shortened V by 7 bases and J by 2 bases, and 16 bases separated the two germline ends. The CDR3 nucleotides are TGTGCCAGCATAGGACGGGACATTTCCACAGATACGCAGTATTTT. The encoded protein is CASIGRDISTDTQYF.

The J gene is TRBJ2-5, the V gene TRBV5-1; 12 bases fit TRBD1. There are 19 residues in the CDR3. In germline, CDR1 is SGHRS, CDR2 YFSETQ. V dropped 4 bases and J dropped 4; count of bases not matched to a gene: 17. CDR3 amino acids: CASSISGTGGGGWRETQYF. In nucleotides, the CDR3 is TGCGCCAGCAGCATCTCCGGGACAGGGGGCGGTGGCTGGAGAGAGACCCAGTACTTC.

A word on this clone: Other nucleotide sequences from this sample produce the same CDR3. The rearrangement uses TRBV18 and TRBJ2-5; TRBD2 matches at 11 bases. V lost 3 bases and J lost 2; bases outside the gene matches: 2. Germline V gives CDR1 KGHSH, CDR2 LQKENI. The CDR3 loop spans 15 amino acids. The CDR3 nucleotides read TGTGCCAGCTCACCCGGGACTAGCGGACAAGAGACCCAGTACTTC. This encodes CASSPGTSGQETQYF.

As to this clone: This CDR3 is also generated by other DNA sequences in the sample. This CDR3 reads CASSPPASGRYEQYF. The DNA for the CDR3 is TGTGCCAGCTCACCCCCGGCTAGCGGGAGGTACGAGCAGTACTTC. V is TRBV18 and J is TRBJ2-7; 11 bases are a match to TRBD2. The CDR3 totals 15 residues. Germline V gene sequence: CDR1 KGHSH, CDR2 LQKENI. V trimming: 3 bases; J trimming: 4 bases; junction bases outside the gene matches: 5.

V gene TRBV6-5 combines with J gene TRBJ1-4; D may be TRBD1 (5 bases). The CDR3 runs to 14 residues. Germline V gene lookup returns CDR1 MNHEY and CDR2 SVGAGI. V lost 3 bases, J lost 8 bases, and 13 bases lay in between. The CDR3 nucleotides read TGTGCCAGCAGTTATCAGGGTTCCACGGAAAAACTGTTTTTT. As protein: CASSYQGSTEKLFF.

The gene calls are TRBV6-1 and TRBJ2-1, with TRBD2 as a possible D gene (5 bases). This CDR3 has 14 residues. The germline V gene encodes CDR1 MNHNS and CDR2 SASEGT. V lost 2 bases to trimming and J lost 6 bases, with 11 bases between them. The CDR3 bases are TGTGCCAGCAGTGAATACCGGGAACGCAATGAGCAGTTCTTC. Protein sequence: CASSEYRERNEQFF.

The chain couples TRBV5-7 to TRBJ1-2; D gene ambiguous. TRBV5-7 counts as an open reading frame of uncertain function. The CDR3 extends over 12 amino acids. Trimming pared 8 bases from V and 8 bases from J, leaving 16 bases between. The CDR3 DNA reads as TGTGCCAGGATGGACCCCCGGGCGGGCTACACCTTC. As protein: CARMDPRAGYTF.

V is TRBV9 and J is TRBJ2-7; no reliable D call. Trimming pared 0 bases from V and 0 bases from J, leaving 10 bases between. The CDR3 consists of 15 residues. The germline gives CDR1 SGDLS, CDR2 YYNGEE. The CDR3 loop is CASSVGASASYEQYF. The DNA of the CDR3 is TGTGCCAGCAGCGTAGGTGCATCGGCCTCCTACGAGCAGTACTTC.

The chain couples TRBV15 to TRBJ1-1, with D tentatively TRBD1 (6 bases). Germline CDR1 and CDR2: LNHNV and YYDKDF (reference sequence). The CDR3 spans 14 residues. V lost 0 bases to trimming and J lost 7 bases, with 12 bases between them. For the CDR3, the DNA is TGTGCCACCAGCAGAGATACAGGGTTAGGTGAAGCTTTCTTT. Translating it yields CATSRDTGLGEAFF.

The chain joins TRBV21-1 to TRBJ2-5; the DNA was not used to check the table's D call, TRBD1. TRBV21-1 is a recognized pseudogene. The CDR3 runs 14 residues. The CDR3 DNA is TGTGCCAGCACCGTCAGGGGGACCCAAGAGACCCAGTACTTC. This sequence encodes CASTVRGTQETQYF.

The V gene is TRBV10-2, the J gene TRBJ1-2, with D tentatively TRBD1 (6 bases). Between the trimmed V and J ends, which lost 6 bases and 1 base, there was a span of 15 bases. This CDR3 region has 15 residues. Looked up from germline, CDR1 is WSHSY and CDR2 is SAAADI. CDR3 coding DNA: TGCGCCAGCAGAGAGACAGGAAGTATTAACTATGGCTACACCTTC. It specifies CASRETGSINYGYTF.

The chain recombines TRBV18 with TRBJ1-1; D ambiguous. V lost 0 bases and J lost 6, with 8 bases in between. This CDR3 is 13 amino acids long. Germline V gives CDR1 KGHSH, CDR2 LQKENI. The DNA of the CDR3 is TGTGCCAGCTCACCACCAGGAAGGGCTGAAGCTTTCTTT. This gives the protein CASSPPGRAEAFF. The whole variable domain, filled in from reference TRBV18 and TRBJ1-1, reads NAGVMQNPRHLVRRRGQEARLRCSPMKGHSHVYWYRQLPEEGLKFMVYLQKENIIDESGMPKERFSAEFPKEGPSILRIQQVVRGDSAAYFCASSPPGRAEAFFGQGTRLTVV.

This clone was detected only once. The chain has TRBV19 and TRBJ2-1, with D unclear. This CDR3 is 16 amino acids long. Germline values: CDR1 LNHDA, CDR2 SQIVND (reference sequence). Deletions cut 2 bases from V and 8 bases from J, with 19 bases between. The CDR3 DNA is TGTGCCAGTAGTATATCAGGCCTGGCGAGTTTCGATGAGCAGTTCTTC. The encoded protein is CASSISGLASFDEQFF.